The sequence of this TCR beta chain was determined in a study of blood T cell repertoires in COVID-19. Generated by immunoSEQ multiplex PCR, the TCRdb table keeps only in-frame clones and is missing some. The table lists just over 300,000 clones, under 90% of them singletons. Those enrolled, adults aged about 18 to 89 years, came from around 24 US areas. Cohort assignment relied on participant-reported clinical history. The study counted Cohort 3 donors as recovered given two negative PCRs, clearance, or symptom resolution. CDR3 length: 16 residues. Germline-derived CDR1 and CDR2 are MNHNS and SASEGT. The V gene end was trimmed by 0 bases and the J gene end by 5 bases; junction bases not matched to a gene: 8.

The TCR originated in a man aged 25 to 40 who had recovered from COVID-19. Input material: PBMCs or T cells enriched from blood (not recorded which). J is TRBJ2-3 and V is TRBV6-1, with 7 bases lining up with TRBD2. CDR3 in DNA: TGTGCCAGCAGTGAAGCCCCGGGAGGCGGGGGAGATACGCAGTATTTT. As protein: CASSEAPGGGGDTQYF.